Below, one TCR beta chain is given with its context. Its antigen is still unknown. These data belong to a study of cytomegalovirus exposure and HLA in healthy donors. Regarding the study as a whole: According to an earlier analysis, most TCR beta V segments yielded productive rearrangements about 87% or about 30% of the time. Immune exposure was documented only through CMV serostatus. Researchers counted around 180 TCR beta chains as cytomegalovirus-associated.

The primer mix had 60 Vbeta and 13 Jbeta primers. Clones were sequenced by immunoSEQ multiplex PCR, and TCRdb holds only the in-frame ones, with some missing. The sample includes 56,000 or so clones. The CDR3 covers 13 residues. The germline V gene encodes CDR1 SGHRS and CDR2 YFSETQ. The V gene lost 0 bases and the J gene lost 6 bases, with 9 bases spanning the gap. The TCR originated in a female donor in good health and CMV-seronegative. This chain connects TRBV5-1 to TRBJ1-1; D not certain. Sequenced material: PBMCs. The DNA for the CDR3 is TGCGCCAGCAGCTTGGCCGATACAGCTGAAGCTTTCTTT. Encoded protein: CASSLADTAEAFF.